One sample yielded the 9 T cell receptor beta chains listed below, sequenced in a study of somatic mutations in cytotoxic T cells in rheumatoid arthritis. Only in-frame clones appear in the TCRdb table, and some are missing; sequencing was by immunoSEQ multiplex PCR. The repertoire holds 15,000 to 20,000 clones, with 65% to 85% as singletons. Sequenced input: CD8+ T cells sorted from blood. These receptors were taken from an adult with rheumatoid arthritis.

This chain joins TRBV4-1 and TRBJ2-1; D could derive from TRBD1 or TRBD2 (5 bases each). This CDR3 has 15 amino acids. Trimming cost V 4 bases and J 6 bases, with 16 bases left between them. The germline gives CDR1 MGHRA, CDR2 YSYEKL. The CDR3 DNA is TGCGCCAGCAGCCTCCGGGACGATTCGACCAATGAGCAGTTCTTC. It specifies CASSLRDDSTNEQFF.

J is TRBJ1-6 and V is TRBV13, with a possible D match to TRBD1 (5 bases). The CDR3 has 18 residues. The V end was cut by 1 base, the J end by 0 bases, with 13 bases between. Per germline, CDR1 PRHDT and CDR2 FYEKMQ (reference sequence). The CDR3 sequence is CASSLEEGSSSYNSPLHF. CDR3 bases: TGTGCCAGCAGCTTAGAGGAGGGGTCGAGCTCCTATAATTCACCCCTCCACTTT.

This sequence joins TRBV19 and TRBJ1-4, with 8 bases aligning to TRBD1. The CDR3 is 16 residues long. CDR1 is LNHDA and CDR2 is SQIVND in the germline V gene (reference sequence). Trimming removed 2 bases from V and 6 bases from J; junction bases left unmatched: 8. The CDR3 loop is CASSIRDGTGDEKLFF. The CDR3 bases are TGTGCCAGTAGTATAAGGGACGGGACAGGAGATGAAAAACTGTTTTTT.

V usage is TRBV6-5 and J usage is TRBJ2-1; D gene uncertain. V dropped 5 bases and J dropped 2 bases, with 10 bases sitting between them. The CDR3 loop spans 14 amino acids. Germline V lookup: CDR1 MNHEY, CDR2 SVGAGI. The CDR3 nucleotides are TGTGCCAGCAGTCTCCGGCCCCCCTACAATGAGCAGTTCTTC. Translation gives CASSLRPPYNEQFF.

The genes are TRBV10-2 and TRBJ2-3; TRBD2 matches 9 bases. With 5 bases clipped from V and 0 bases from J, the junction kept 3 bases outside the gene matches. The CDR3 is 15 residues long. CDR1 is WSHSY and CDR2 is SAAADI in the germline V gene. CDR3: CASSRAGGSTDTQYF. CDR3 bases: TGCGCCAGCAGTAGGGCGGGGGGGAGCACAGATACGCAGTATTTT.

This chain connects TRBV5-1 to TRBJ1-4, with D uncertain. The CDR3 runs to 14 residues. Per germline, CDR1 SGHRS and CDR2 YFSETQ. Between the trimmed V and J ends, which lost 2 bases and 4 bases, there was a span of 9 bases. The CDR3 nucleotides are TGCGCCAGCAGCTTTACAGTCCTTAATGAAAAACTGTTTTTT. This codes for CASSFTVLNEKLFF.

The V gene is TRBV6-1, the J gene TRBJ2-3, with 10 bases aligning to TRBD1. With V trimmed by 0 bases and J by 4 bases, 1 base remained unmatched. The CDR3 runs to 15 residues. Germline V gene sequence: CDR1 MNHNS, CDR2 SASEGT. For the CDR3, the DNA is TGTGCCAGCAGTGAAGCGACAGGGGGCGCAGATACGCAGTATTTT. Its protein is CASSEATGGADTQYF.

J is TRBJ2-7 and V is TRBV29-1; D is ambiguous. With 2 bases removed from V and 3 bases from J, the gap between germline ends came to 8 bases. CDR1 and CDR2 from the germline V gene are SQVTM and ANQGSEA. The CDR3 extends over 12 amino acids. The DNA for the CDR3 is TGCAGCGTTGAATCGGCGGACTACGAGCAGTACTTC. This gives the protein CSVESADYEQYF.

The chain links TRBV5-1 to TRBJ2-7; a weak D match, TRBD2 (6 bases). The CDR3 covers 13 residues. Trimming took 4 bases from V and 6 from J, leaving 14 bases between them. CDR1 and CDR2 from the germline V gene are SGHRS and YFSETQ. In nucleotides, the CDR3 is TGCGCCAGCAGCCAGAAGGCCGGGGGCGAGCAGTACTTC. Amino acid sequence: CASSQKAGGEQYF.